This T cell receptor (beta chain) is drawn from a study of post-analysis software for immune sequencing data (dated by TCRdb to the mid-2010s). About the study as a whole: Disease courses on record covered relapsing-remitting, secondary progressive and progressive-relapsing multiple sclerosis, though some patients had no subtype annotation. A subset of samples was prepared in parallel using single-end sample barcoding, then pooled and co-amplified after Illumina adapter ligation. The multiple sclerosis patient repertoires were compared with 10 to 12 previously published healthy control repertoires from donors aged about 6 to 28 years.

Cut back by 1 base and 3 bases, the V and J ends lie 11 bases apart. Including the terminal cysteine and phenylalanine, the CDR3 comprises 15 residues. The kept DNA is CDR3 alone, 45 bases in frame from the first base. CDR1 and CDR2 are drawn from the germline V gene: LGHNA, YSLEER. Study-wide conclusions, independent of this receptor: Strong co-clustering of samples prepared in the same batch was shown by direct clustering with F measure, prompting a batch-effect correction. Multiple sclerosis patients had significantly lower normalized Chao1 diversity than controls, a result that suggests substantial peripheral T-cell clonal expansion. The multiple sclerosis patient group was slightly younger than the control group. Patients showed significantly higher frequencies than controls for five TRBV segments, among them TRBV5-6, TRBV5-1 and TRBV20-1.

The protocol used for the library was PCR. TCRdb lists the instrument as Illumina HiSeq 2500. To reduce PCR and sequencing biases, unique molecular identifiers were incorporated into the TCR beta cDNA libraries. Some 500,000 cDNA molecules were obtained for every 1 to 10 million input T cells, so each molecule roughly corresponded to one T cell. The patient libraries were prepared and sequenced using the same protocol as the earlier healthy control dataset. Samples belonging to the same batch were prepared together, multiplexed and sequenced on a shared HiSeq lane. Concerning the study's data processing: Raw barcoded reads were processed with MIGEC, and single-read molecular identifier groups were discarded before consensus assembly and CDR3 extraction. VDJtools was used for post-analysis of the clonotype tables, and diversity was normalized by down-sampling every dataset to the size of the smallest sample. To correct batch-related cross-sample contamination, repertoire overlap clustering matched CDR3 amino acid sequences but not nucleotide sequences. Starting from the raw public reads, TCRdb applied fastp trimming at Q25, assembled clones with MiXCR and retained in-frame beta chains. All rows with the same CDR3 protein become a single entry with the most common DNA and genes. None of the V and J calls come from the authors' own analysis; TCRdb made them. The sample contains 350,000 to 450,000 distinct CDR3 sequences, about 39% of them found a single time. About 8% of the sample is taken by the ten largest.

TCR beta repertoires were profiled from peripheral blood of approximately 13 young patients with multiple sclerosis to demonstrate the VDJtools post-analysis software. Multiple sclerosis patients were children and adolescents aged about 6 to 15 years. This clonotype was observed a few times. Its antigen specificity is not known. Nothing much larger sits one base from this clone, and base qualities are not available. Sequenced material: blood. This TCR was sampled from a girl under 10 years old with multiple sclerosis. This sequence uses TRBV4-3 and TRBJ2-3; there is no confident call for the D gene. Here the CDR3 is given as CASSQVIRKTDTQYF. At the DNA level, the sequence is TGCGCCAGCAGCCAAGTAATTCGGAAGACAGATACGCAGTATTTT.